This T cell receptor (beta chain) was identified in a study of cytomegalovirus exposure and HLA in healthy donors. Looked up from germline, CDR1 is SGHTA and CDR2 is FQGNSA. Unmatched junction bases numbered 4, after V lost 2 bases and J lost 2 bases. The CDR3 has 15 amino acids. The table lists this clone with a count of one. Here immunoSEQ multiplex PCR was the method, and the copy in TCRdb shows in-frame clones only, minus some. The sample carries 200,000 to 250,000 clones, 80% to 95% recorded once. The gene calls are TRBV7-2 and TRBJ2-7; TRBD2 matches at 9 bases. The sequence came from a woman aged 18-29 years in good health and CMV-seronegative. The sample comprised PBMCs. The DNA for the CDR3 is TGTGCCAGCAGCTTAAGGGCTAGCGGGACCTACGAGCAGTACTTC. It codes for CASSLRASGTYEQYF.